The present T cell receptor beta chain was sequenced within a study of blood T cells in healthy people across ages. Broader study findings: It was found that TCR beta diversity correlated strongly with the percentage of naive T cells. Roughly linearly, TCR beta diversity per million T cells fell as age increased.

Points on this clonotype: Its antigen remains unknown.

The V gene lost 5 bases and the J gene lost 1 base, with 12 bases spanning the gap. The CDR3 consists of 15 residues. Germline lookup yields CDR1 SGHVS and CDR2 FQNEAQ. It was with a sample-barcoded 5' primer and a J-beta primer mix that a second PCR of roughly 7 to 12 cycles was run. Each cDNA molecule was tagged by a template-switch adaptor that had 12 random nucleotides. MiXCR was run by TCRdb on the 5' RACE reads, yielding one entry per CDR3 protein. The data show 550,000 to 800,000 distinct CDR3 sequences, over 20% seen once. This sequence joins TRBV7-8 and TRBJ2-4; D may be TRBD1 (6 bases). The sample taken for sequencing was blood. This sequence originates from a man between 65 and 79 years old in good health. This CDR3 reads CASSGGLGAKNIQYF. DNA of the CDR3: TGTGCCAGCAGCGGGGGCCTCGGCGCCAAAAACATTCAGTACTTC.